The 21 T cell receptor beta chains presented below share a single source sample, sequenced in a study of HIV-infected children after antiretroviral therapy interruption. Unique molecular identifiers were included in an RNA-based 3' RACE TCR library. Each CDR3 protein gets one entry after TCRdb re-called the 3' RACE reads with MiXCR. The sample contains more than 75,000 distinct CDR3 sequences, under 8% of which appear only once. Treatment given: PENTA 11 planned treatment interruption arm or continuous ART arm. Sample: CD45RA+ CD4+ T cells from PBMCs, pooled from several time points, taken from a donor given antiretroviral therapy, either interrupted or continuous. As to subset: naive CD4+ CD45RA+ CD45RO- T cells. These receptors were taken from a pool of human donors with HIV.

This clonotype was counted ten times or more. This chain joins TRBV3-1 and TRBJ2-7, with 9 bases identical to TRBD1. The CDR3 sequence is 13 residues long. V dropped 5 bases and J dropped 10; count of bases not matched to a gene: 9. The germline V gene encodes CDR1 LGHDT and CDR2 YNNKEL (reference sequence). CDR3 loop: CASSKGQGYEQYF. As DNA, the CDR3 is TGTGCCAGCAGCAAAGGACAGGGGTATGAACAGTACTTC.

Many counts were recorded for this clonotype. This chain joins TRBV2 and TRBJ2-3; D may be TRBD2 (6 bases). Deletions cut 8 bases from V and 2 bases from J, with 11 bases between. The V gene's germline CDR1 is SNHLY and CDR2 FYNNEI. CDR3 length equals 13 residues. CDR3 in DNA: TGTGCCAGCGGGGGGAGTGACACAGATACGCAGTATTTT. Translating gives CASGGSDTDTQYF.

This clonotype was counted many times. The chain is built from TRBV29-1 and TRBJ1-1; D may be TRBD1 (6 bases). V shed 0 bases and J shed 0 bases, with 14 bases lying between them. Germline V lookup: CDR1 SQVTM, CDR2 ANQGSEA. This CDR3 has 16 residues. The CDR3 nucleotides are TGCAGCGTTGAAGATCCTAGGGGGTACGTGAACACTGAAGCTTTCTTT. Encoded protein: CSVEDPRGYVNTEAFF. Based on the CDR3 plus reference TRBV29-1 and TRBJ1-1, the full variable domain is SAVISQKPSRDICQRGTSLTIQCQVDSQVTMMFWYRQQPGQSLTLIATANQGSEATYESGFVIDKFPISRPNLTFSTLTVSNMSPEDSSIYLCSVEDPRGYVNTEAFFGQGTRLTVV.

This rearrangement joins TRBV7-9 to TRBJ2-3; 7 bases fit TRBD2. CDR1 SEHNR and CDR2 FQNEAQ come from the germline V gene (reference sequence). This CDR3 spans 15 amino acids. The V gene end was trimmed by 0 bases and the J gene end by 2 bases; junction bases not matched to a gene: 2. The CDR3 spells CASSLAGLLTDTQYF. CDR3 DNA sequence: TGTGCCAGCAGCTTAGCGGGACTACTCACAGATACGCAGTATTTT.

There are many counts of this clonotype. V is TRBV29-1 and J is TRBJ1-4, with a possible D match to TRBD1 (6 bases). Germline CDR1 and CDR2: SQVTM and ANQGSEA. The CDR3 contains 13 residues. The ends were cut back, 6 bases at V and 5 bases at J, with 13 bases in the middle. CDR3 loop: CSVATGRNEKLFF. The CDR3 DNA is TGCAGCGTAGCCACAGGGAGGAATGAAAAACTGTTTTTT.

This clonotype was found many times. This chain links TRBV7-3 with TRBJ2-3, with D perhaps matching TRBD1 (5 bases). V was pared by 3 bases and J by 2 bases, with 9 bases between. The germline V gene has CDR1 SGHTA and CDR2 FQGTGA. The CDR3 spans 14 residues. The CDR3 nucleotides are TGTGCCAGCAGCTTGGGCAGGGTCACAGATACGCAGTATTTT. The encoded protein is CASSLGRVTDTQYF.

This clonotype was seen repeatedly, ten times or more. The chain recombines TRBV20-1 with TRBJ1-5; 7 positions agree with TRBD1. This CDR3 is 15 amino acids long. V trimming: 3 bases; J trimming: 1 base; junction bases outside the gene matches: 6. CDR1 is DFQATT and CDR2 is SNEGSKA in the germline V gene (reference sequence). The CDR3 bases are TGCAGTGCTAGTCGAACAGGGGAGAGCAATCAGCCCCAGCATTTT. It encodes CSASRTGESNQPQHF.

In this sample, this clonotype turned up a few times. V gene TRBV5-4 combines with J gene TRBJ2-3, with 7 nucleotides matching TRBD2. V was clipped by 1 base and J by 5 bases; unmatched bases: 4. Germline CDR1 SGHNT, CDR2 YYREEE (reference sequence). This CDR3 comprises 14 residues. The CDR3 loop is CASSLTGGRDTQYF. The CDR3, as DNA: TGTGCCAGCAGCTTGACGGGGGGAAGAGATACGCAGTATTTT.

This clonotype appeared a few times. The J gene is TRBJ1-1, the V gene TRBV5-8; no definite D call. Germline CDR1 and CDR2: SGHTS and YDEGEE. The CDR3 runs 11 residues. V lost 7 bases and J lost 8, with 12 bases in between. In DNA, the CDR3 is TGTGCCAGCCTACCGGGTAGGGAAGCTTTCTTT. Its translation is CASLPGREAFF.

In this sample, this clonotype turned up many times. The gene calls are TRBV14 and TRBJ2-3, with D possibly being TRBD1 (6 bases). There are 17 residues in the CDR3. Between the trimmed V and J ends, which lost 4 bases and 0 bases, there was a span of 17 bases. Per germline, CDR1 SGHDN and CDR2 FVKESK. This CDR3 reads CASSRRRFRGSTDTQYF. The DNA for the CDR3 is TGTGCCAGCAGCCGCCGAAGGTTCAGGGGAAGCACAGATACGCAGTATTTT. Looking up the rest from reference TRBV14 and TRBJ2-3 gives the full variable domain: EAGVTQFPSHSVIEKGQTVTLRCDPISGHDNLYWYRRVMGKEIKFLLHFVKESKQDESGMPNNRFLAERTGGTYSTLKVQPAELEDSGVYFCASSRRRFRGSTDTQYFGPGTRLTVL.

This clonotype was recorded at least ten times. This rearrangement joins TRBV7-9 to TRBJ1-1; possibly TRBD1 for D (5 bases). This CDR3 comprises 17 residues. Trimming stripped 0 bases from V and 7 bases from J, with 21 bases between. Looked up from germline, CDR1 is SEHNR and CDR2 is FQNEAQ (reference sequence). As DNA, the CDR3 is TGTGCCAGCAGCTTAGCCTACCGGGACCCCCAGAGGAGTGAAGCTTTCTTT. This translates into CASSLAYRDPQRSEAFF.

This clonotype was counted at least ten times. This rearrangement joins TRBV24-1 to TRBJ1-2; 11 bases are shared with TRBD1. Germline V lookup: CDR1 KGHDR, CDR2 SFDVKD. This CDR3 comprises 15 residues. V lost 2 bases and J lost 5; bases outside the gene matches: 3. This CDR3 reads CATSDSGTGGYGYTF. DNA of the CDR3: TGTGCCACCAGTGATTCCGGGACAGGGGGGTATGGCTACACCTTC.

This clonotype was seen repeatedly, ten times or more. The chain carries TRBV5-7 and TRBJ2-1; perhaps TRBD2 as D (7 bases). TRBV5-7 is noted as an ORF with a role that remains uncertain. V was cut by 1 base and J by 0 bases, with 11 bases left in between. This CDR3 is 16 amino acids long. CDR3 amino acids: CASSLRRGASYNEQFF. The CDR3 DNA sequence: TGTGCCAGCAGCTTGCGTCGGGGGGCCTCCTACAATGAGCAGTTCTTC.

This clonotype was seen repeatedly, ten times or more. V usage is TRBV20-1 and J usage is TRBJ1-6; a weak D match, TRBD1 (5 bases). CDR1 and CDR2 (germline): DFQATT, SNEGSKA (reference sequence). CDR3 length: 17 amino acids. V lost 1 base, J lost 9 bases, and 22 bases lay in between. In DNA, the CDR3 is TGCAGTGCTAGAGGTCTCTCTGGGACCGGCCCGAGTTCACCCCTCCACTTT. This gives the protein CSARGLSGTGPSSPLHF.

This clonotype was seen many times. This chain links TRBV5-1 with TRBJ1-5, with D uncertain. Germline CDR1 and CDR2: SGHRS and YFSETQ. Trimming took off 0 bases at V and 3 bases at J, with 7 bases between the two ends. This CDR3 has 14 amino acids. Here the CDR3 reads CASSLGGDNQPQHF. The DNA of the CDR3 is TGCGCCAGCAGCTTGGGTGGGGACAATCAGCCCCAGCATTTT. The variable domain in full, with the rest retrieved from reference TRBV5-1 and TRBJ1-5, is KAGVTQTPRYLIKTRGQQVTLSCSPISGHRSVSWYQQTPGQGLQFLFEYFSETQRNKGNFPGRFSGRQFSNSRSEMNVSTLELGDSALYLCASSLGGDNQPQHFGDGTRLSIL.

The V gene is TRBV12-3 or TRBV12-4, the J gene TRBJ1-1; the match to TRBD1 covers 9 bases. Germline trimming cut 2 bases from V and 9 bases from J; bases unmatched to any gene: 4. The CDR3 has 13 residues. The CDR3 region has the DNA TGTGCCAGCAGTTTATTACAGGGGGCACAAGCTTTCTTT. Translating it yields CASSLLQGAQAFF.

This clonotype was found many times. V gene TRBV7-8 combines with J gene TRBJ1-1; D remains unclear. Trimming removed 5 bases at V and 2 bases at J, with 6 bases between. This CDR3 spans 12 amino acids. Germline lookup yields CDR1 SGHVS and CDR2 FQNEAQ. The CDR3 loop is CASSDVNTEAFF. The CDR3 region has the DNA TGTGCCAGCAGCGACGTAAACACTGAAGCTTTCTTT.

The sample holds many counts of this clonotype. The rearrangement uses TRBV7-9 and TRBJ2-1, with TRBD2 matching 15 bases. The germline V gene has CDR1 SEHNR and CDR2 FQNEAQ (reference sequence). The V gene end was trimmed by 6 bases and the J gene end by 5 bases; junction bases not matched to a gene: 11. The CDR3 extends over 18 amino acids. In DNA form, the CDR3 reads TGTGCCAGCAGGAAGGGGACTAGCGGGAGGTGGTACGACAATGAGCAGTTCTTC. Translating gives CASRKGTSGRWYDNEQFF.

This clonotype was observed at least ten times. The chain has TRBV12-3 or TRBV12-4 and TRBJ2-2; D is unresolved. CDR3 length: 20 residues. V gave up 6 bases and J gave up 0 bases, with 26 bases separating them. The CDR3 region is CASSLLNTLFGGANTGELFF. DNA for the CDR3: TGTGCCAGCAGCCTCCTAAATACCCTTTTTGGCGGAGCGAACACCGGGGAGCTGTTTTTT.

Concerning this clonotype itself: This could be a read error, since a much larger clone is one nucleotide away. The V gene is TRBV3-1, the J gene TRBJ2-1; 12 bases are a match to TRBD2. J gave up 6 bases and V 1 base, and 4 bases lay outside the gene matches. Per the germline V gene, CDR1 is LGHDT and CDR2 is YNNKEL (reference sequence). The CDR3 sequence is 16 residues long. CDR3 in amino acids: CASSQGLAGGSNEQFF. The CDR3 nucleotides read TGTGCCAGCAGCCAAGGCCTAGCGGGGGGGAGCAATGAGCAGTTCTTC.

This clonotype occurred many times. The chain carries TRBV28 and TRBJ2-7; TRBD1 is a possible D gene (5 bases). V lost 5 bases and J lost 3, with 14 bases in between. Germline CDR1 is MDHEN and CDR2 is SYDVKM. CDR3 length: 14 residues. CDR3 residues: CASSKGATGYEQYF. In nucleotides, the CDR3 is TGTGCCAGCAGTAAAGGGGCTACTGGCTACGAGCAGTACTTC. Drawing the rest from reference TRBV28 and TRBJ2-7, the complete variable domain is DVKVTQSSRYLVKRTGEKVFLECVQDMDHENMFWYRQDPGLGLRLIYFSYDVKMKEKGDIPEGYSVSREKKERFSLILESASTNQTSMYLCASSKGATGYEQYFGPGTRLTVT.